The rows below give T cell receptor beta chains drawn from one sample of a study of cytomegalovirus exposure and HLA in healthy donors. The method was immunoSEQ multiplex PCR; TCRdb's version includes in-frame clones alone and lacks a portion of them. Of under 200,000 clones detected, about 90% appear once; the ten largest clones hold about a tenth. The sequenced material came from PBMCs. Receptor source: a woman between 18 and 29 years old in good health and CMV-seropositive. Both conserved end residues are part of each CDR3. The order of the fields is D gene, J gene, V gene, clone size, CDR3 protein, CDR3 DNA. D genes are given only for firm matches. The size entry is marked missing in some rows and otherwise reads once, few, many or a size class.

TRBD2,TRBJ2-5,TRBV4-1,.,CASSHSGTSGQETQYF,TGCGCCAGCAGCCATTCCGGGACTAGCGGACAAGAGACCCAGTACTTC
.,TRBJ1-2,TRBV10-3,.,CAISTLSGFDGYTF,TGTGCCATCAGTACCCTATCCGGGTTCGATGGCTACACCTTC
TRBD1,TRBJ1-2,TRBV7-8,few,CASRKQGDYGYTF,TGTGCCAGCAGGAAACAGGGGGACTATGGCTACACCTTC
TRBD2,TRBJ2-1,TRBV28,.,CASSSRTSGNEQFF,TGTGCCAGCAGTTCTCGGACTAGCGGGAATGAGCAGTTCTTC
.,TRBJ2-1,TRBV28,.,CASRVSEREQFF,TGTGCCAGCAGGGTCAGCGAGCGGGAGCAGTTCTTC
.,TRBJ2-2,TRBV7-3,.,CASSRGNTGELFF,TGTGCCAGCAGCCGCGGAAACACCGGGGAGCTGTTTTTT
TRBD2,TRBJ2-3,TRBV2,.,CASSPRTSGRTDTQYF,TGTGCCAGCAGTCCCCGAACTAGCGGCCGCACAGATACGCAGTATTTT
TRBD2,TRBJ2-1,TRBV7-9,.,CASSLLAGVRHEQFF,TGTGCCAGCAGCTTACTAGCGGGAGTCAGGCATGAGCAGTTCTTC
.,TRBJ1-2,TRBV7-9,.,CASSQWLSGNYGYTF,TGTGCCAGCAGCCAGTGGCTGTCAGGGAACTATGGCTACACCTTC
TRBD2,TRBJ2-1,TRBV7-9,.,CASSGSGRGNEQFF,TGTGCCAGCAGCGGCAGCGGGAGAGGGAATGAGCAGTTCTTC
.,TRBJ2-1,TRBV30,.,CAWSLGGGFHEQFF,TGTGCCTGGAGTCTAGGAGGTGGGTTTCATGAGCAGTTCTTC
.,TRBJ1-1,TRBV12-5,many,CASGVGAKAFF,TGTGCTAGTGGAGTTGGGGCTAAAGCTTTCTTT
TRBD2,TRBJ2-1,TRBV4-1,once,CASSRRTTSLDEQFF,TGCGCCAGCAGTAGAAGGACGACTAGCTTGGATGAGCAGTTCTTC
.,TRBJ2-1,TRBV9,.,CASNAVGPEYNEQFF,TGTGCCAGCAATGCAGTGGGGCCGGAATACAATGAGCAGTTCTTC
.,TRBJ2-1,TRBV7-2,few,CASSLPDWDEQFF,TGTGCCAGCAGCCTACCGGACTGGGATGAGCAGTTCTTC
.,TRBJ1-1,TRBV19,.,CASSIQVPMNTEAFF,TGTGCCAGTAGTATACAGGTTCCTATGAACACTGAAGCTTTCTTT
.,TRBJ2-1,TRBV6-5,.,CASSYSLVYSYNEQFF,TGTGCCAGCAGTTACTCGCTAGTTTACTCCTACAATGAGCAGTTCTTC
TRBD2,TRBJ2-1,TRBV12-5,.,CASGLGLGYYNEQFF,TGTGCTAGTGGTCTCGGACTAGGTTACTACAATGAGCAGTTCTTC
TRBD2,TRBJ2-5,TRBV7-3,.,CASSPHSGRTPKETQYF,TGTGCCAGCAGCCCGCATAGCGGGCGTACGCCAAAAGAGACCCAGTACTTC
TRBD1,TRBJ1-5,TRBV6-5,.,CASSYSRGTSPQHF,TGTGCCAGCAGTTATAGCAGGGGGACTTCGCCCCAGCATTTT
.,TRBJ1-3,TRBV7-8,.,CASSLLVGAGDTIYF,TGTGCCAGCAGCTTACTGGTGGGGGCTGGGGACACCATATATTTT
.,TRBJ2-7,TRBV6-1,.,CASSEYTTGYEQYF,TGTGCCAGCAGTGAATACACAACGGGCTACGAGCAGTACTTC
.,TRBJ1-1,TRBV2,.,CASIERTVNTEAFF,TGTGCCAGCATAGAGCGGACGGTGAACACTGAAGCTTTCTTT
TRBD2,TRBJ2-7,TRBV30,.,CAWSNPGAGGTYEQYF,TGTGCCTGGAGCAACCCGGGGGCGGGAGGGACCTACGAGCAGTACTTC
TRBD2,TRBJ2-4,TRBV7-2,few,CASSLTSGKNIQYF,TGTGCCAGCAGCTTGACTAGCGGGAAAAACATTCAGTACTTC
TRBD2,TRBJ2-1,TRBV7-3,.,CASSLFGTSGRGPYNEQFF,TGTGCCAGCAGCTTATTTGGGACTAGCGGGAGGGGTCCCTACAATGAGCAGTTCTTC
.,TRBJ1-5,TRBV2,.,CASSAVNSNQPQHF,TGTGCCAGCAGTGCAGTAAATAGCAATCAGCCCCAGCATTTT
.,TRBJ2-3,TRBV10-3,.,CAIGRDISTDTQYF,TGTGCCATCGGCCGGGACATCAGCACAGATACGCAGTATTTT
.,TRBJ1-3,TRBV5-4,.,CASSQVGRGAGNTIYF,TGTGCCAGCAGCCAGGTTGGCAGGGGAGCTGGAAACACCATATATTTT
TRBD2,TRBJ2-1,TRBV6-5,.,CASSYGTSGSRYEQFF,TGTGCCAGCAGTTACGGGACTAGCGGGAGCAGGTATGAGCAGTTCTTC
.,TRBJ2-2,TRBV5-1,.,CASSVDNAGELFF,TGCGCCAGCAGCGTAGATAATGCCGGGGAGCTGTTTTTT
.,TRBJ1-5,TRBV7-9,once,CASSLVDSNQPQHF,TGTGCCAGCAGCTTAGTAGATAGCAATCAGCCCCAGCATTTT
.,TRBJ1-3,TRBV6-5,.,CASSYSIPRSGNTIYF,TGTGCCAGCAGTTACTCTATCCCCCGCTCTGGAAACACCATATATTTT
.,TRBJ1-5,TRBV7-2,.,CASSLDVGFNQPQHF,TGTGCCAGCAGCTTAGATGTTGGCTTTAATCAGCCCCAGCATTTT
TRBD1,TRBJ1-4,TRBV28,.,CATQGVEKLFF,TGTGCCACCCAGGGGGTCGAAAAACTGTTTTTT
.,TRBJ2-5,TRBV20-1,.,CSASTPETQYF,TGCAGTGCTTCGACTCCAGAGACCCAGTACTTC
TRBD1,TRBJ1-2,TRBV19,.,CASSTTGNYGYTF,TGTGCCAGTAGTACGACAGGGAACTATGGCTACACCTTC
.,TRBJ2-7,TRBV13,.,CAIRGIPSYEQYF,TGTGCCATTAGGGGGATCCCCTCCTACGAGCAGTACTTC
TRBD2,TRBJ2-1,TRBV28,.,CASSSLVKESGRVYNEQFF,TGTGCCAGCAGTTCGCTAGTGAAGGAAAGCGGGAGGGTTTACAATGAGCAGTTCTTC
.,TRBJ1-1,TRBV30,.,CAWGRGMNTEAFF,TGTGCCTGGGGCCGGGGGATGAACACTGAAGCTTTCTTT
TRBD2,TRBJ2-1,TRBV19,.,CASSTLAGKQFF,TGTGCCAGTAGTACGCTAGCGGGAAAGCAGTTCTTC
TRBD1,TRBJ1-4,TRBV7-2,once,CASRGRTGGFEKLFF,TGTGCCAGCAGAGGCCGGACAGGGGGCTTTGAAAAACTGTTTTTT
.,TRBJ2-3,TRBV7-2,once,CASSLGTSTDTQYF,TGTGCCAGCAGCTTAGGGACTAGCACAGATACGCAGTATTTT
.,TRBJ2-7,TRBV5-8,.,CASSLQQVPYEQYF,TGTGCCAGCAGCTTGCAGCAGGTTCCCTACGAGCAGTACTTC
TRBD2,TRBJ2-7,TRBV30,.,CAWSVLSGIRYEQYF,TGTGCCTGGAGTGTATTGAGCGGGATTCGTTACGAGCAGTACTTC
.,TRBJ2-2,TRBV18,.,CASSPPGWRRENTGELFF,TGTGCCAGCTCACCACCTGGTTGGAGGCGAGAGAACACCGGGGAGCTGTTTTTT
.,TRBJ2-7,TRBV29-1,.,CSVEVQGYEQYF,TGCAGCGTTGAGGTACAGGGCTACGAGCAGTACTTC
TRBD1,TRBJ2-2,TRBV27,.,CASTTGTGNSGELFF,TGTGCCAGCACAACCGGGACAGGGAACTCCGGGGAGCTGTTTTTT
.,TRBJ1-1,TRBV9,.,CASSPGQNTEAFF,TGTGCCAGCTCACCGGGACAGAACACTGAAGCTTTCTTT
.,TRBJ1-1,TRBV7-9,.,CASSNSGEGEAFF,TGTGCCAGCAGTAACTCAGGGGAGGGTGAAGCTTTCTTT
TRBD2,TRBJ2-1,TRBV9,few,CASRPTSGVGEQFF,TGTGCCAGCAGGCCGACTAGCGGGGTCGGAGAGCAGTTCTTC
TRBD2,TRBJ2-5,TRBV2,.,CAGRRLAGGETQYF,TGTGCCGGCCGCAGACTAGCGGGAGGGGAGACCCAGTACTTC
.,TRBJ1-1,TRBV27,once,CASSLYGMNTEAFF,TGTGCCAGCAGTTTATACGGGATGAACACTGAAGCTTTCTTT